The source of this TCR beta chain is a study of T-cell reconstitution after alpha-beta-depleted transplantation in children. Regarding the study as a whole: Reportedly, alpha-beta T cells present about two months post-transplant originated from several hundred expanded clones of graft origin. The study traced high day-60 TCRbeta diversity in some patients to surviving recipient T cells and thymic progenitors. A year post-transplant, T-cell counts and diversity derived mostly from newly produced T cells.

This clonotype was counted at least ten times. Its cognate antigen is unknown. A TCRbeta library incorporating unique molecular identifiers was prepared. TCRdb ran MiXCR on the PCR reads and lists one entry per CDR3 protein. Here the sample spans more than 400,000 distinct CDR3 sequences, about an eighth being singletons. Here the sequenced sample was PBMCs, mostly from graft donor cells, taken 180 days after TCRalphabeta/CD19-depleted stem cell transplant. This TCR derives from a female patient between 2 and 15 years old who had a stem cell transplant for aplastic anemia, so the T cells may come from the graft donor.

CDR3 residues: CASKGVAGAYNEQFF. In nucleotides, the CDR3 is TGCGCCAGCAAGGGAGTAGCGGGGGCCTACAATGAGCAGTTCTTC. The chain has TRBV5-1 and TRBJ2-1, with TRBD2 matching over 9 bases. Germline CDR1 SGHRS, CDR2 YFSETQ. CDR3 length: 15 residues. Trimming cost V 6 bases and J 2 bases; bases outside gene matches: 6.